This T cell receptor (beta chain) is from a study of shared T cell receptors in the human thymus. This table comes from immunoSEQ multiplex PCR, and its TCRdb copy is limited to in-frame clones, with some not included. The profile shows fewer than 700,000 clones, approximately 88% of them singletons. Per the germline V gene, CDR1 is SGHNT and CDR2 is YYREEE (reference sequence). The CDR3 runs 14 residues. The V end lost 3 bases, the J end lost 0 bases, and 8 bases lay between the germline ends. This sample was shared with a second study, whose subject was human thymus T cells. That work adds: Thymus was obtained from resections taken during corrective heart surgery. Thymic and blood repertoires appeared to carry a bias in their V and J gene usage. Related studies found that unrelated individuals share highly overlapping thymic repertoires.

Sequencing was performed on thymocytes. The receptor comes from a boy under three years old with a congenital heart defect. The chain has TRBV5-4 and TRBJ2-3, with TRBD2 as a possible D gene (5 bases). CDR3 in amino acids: CASSWRFSTDTQYF. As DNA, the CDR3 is TGTGCCAGCAGCTGGAGGTTTAGCACAGATACGCAGTATTTT.